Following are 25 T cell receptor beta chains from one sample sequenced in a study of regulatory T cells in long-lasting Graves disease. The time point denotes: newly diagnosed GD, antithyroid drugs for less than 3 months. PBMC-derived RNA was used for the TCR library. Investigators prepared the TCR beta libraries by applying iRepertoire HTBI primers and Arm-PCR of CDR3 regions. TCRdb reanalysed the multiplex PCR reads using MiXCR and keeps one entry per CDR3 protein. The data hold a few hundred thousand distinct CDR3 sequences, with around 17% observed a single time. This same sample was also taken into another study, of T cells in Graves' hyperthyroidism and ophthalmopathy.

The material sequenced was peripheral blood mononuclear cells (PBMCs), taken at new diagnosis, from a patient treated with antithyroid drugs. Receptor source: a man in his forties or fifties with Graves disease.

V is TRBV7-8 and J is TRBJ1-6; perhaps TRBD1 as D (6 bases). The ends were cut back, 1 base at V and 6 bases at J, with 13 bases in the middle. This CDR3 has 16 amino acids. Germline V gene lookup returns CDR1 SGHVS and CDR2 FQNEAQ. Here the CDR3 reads CASSLEGGLTNSPLHF. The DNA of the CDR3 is TGTGCCAGCAGCTTAGAAGGGGGACTGACTAATTCACCCCTCCACTTT.

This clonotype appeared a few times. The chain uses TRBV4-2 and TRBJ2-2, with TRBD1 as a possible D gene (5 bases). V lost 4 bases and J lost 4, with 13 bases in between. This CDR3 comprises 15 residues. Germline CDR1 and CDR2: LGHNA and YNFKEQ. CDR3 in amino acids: CASSRQGSGTGELFF. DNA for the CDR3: TGTGCCAGCAGCCGCCAGGGAAGTGGCACCGGGGAGCTGTTTTTT.

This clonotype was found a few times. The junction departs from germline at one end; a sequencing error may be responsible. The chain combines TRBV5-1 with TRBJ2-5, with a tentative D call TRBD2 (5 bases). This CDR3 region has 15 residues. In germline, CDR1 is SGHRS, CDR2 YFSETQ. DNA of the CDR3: TGCGCCAGCGGCTTGGGAGCCAACGCGCAAGAGACCCAGTACTTC. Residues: CASGLGANAQETQYF. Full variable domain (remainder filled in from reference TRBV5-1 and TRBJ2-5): KAGVTQTPRYLIKTRGQQVTLSCSPISGHRSVSWYQQTPGQGLQFLFEYFSETQRNKGNFPGRFSGRQFSNSRSEMNVSTLELGDSALYLCASGLGANAQETQYFGPGTRLLVL.

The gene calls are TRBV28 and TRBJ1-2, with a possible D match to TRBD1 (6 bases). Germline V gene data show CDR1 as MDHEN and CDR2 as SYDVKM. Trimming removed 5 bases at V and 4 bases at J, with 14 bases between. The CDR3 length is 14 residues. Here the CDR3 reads CASSPTGTSYGYTF. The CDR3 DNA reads TGTGCCAGCAGTCCAACAGGGACATCCTATGGCTACACCTTC.

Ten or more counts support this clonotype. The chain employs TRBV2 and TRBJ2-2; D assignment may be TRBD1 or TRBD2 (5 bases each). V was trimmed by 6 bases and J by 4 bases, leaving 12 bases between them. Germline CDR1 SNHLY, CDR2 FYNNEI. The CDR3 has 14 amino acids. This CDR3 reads CASRGTGGTGELFF. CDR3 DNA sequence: TGTGCCAGCAGAGGAACTGGGGGCACCGGGGAGCTGTTTTTT.

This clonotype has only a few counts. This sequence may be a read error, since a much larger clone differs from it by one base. CDR3 nucleotide sequence: TGTGCCGGCAGCGCCAGGACTAGCGGTAAACAAGAGACCCAGTACTTC. Translation: CAGSARTSGKQETQYF. The chain employs TRBV14 and TRBJ2-5; 10 bases align to TRBD2. Germline V gene sequence: CDR1 SGHDN, CDR2 FVKESK. This CDR3 has 16 amino acids.

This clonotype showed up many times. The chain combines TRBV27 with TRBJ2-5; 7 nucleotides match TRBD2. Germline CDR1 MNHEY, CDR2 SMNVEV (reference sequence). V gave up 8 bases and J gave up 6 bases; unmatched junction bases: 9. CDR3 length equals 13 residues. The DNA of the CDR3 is TGTGCCAGCGGGGGGGGATATCGTCAGACCCAGTACTTC. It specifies CASGGGYRQTQYF.

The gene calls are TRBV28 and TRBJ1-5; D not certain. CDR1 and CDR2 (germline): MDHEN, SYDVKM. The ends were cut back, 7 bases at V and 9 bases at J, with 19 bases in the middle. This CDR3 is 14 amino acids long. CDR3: CASTFVMSRRPQHF. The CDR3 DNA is TGTGCCAGCACCTTCGTTATGAGTCGTCGGCCCCAGCATTTT. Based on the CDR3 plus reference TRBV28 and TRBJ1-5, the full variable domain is DVKVTQSSRYLVKRTGEKVFLECVQDMDHENMFWYRQDPGLGLRLIYFSYDVKMKEKGDIPEGYSVSREKKERFSLILESASTNQTSMYLCASTFVMSRRPQHFGDGTRLSIL.

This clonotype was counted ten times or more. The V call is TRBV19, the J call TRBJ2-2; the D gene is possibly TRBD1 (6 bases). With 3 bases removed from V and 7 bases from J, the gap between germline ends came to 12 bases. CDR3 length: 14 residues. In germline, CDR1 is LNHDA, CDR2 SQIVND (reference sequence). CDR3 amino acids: CASSIQSGVGELFF. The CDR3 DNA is TGTGCCAGTAGTATCCAGTCAGGGGTCGGGGAGCTGTTTTTT.

This chain's CDR3 is CASSKTGGAFGNTIYF. The DNA of the CDR3 is TGTGCCAGCAGTAAAACAGGGGGCGCTTTTGGAAACACCATATATTTT. The chain uses TRBV27 and TRBJ1-3, with TRBD1 identical over 9 bases. CDR1 and CDR2 from the germline V gene are MNHEY and SMNVEV (reference sequence). V lost 5 bases and J lost 3; bases outside the gene matches: 8. The length of the CDR3 is 16 residues.

DNA for the CDR3: TGTGCCAGCAGCCCGGGGACAGTTACGAACACCGGGGAGCTGTTTTTT. Its protein product is CASSPGTVTNTGELFF. V is TRBV7-9 and J is TRBJ2-2, with TRBD1 matching over 7 bases. Trimming at V came to 5 bases and at J to 0 bases, leaving 6 bases not matched to a gene. The germline V gene encodes CDR1 SEHNR and CDR2 FQNEAQ (reference sequence). There are 16 residues in the CDR3.

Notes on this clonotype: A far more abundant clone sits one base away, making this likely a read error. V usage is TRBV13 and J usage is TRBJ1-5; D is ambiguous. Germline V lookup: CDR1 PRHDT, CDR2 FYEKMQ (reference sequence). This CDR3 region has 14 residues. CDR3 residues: CDSSLSYSNQPQHF. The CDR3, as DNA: TGTGACAGCAGTCTCTCGTATAGCAATCAGCCCCAGCATTTT.

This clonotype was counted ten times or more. CDR3: CASSLLLAGGVETQYF. CDR3 DNA: TGTGCCAGCAGTTTATTACTAGCGGGGGGGGTTGAGACCCAGTACTTC. V gene TRBV28 combines with J gene TRBJ2-5, with 13 nucleotides matching TRBD2. The CDR3 runs 16 residues. CDR1 and CDR2 (germline): MDHEN, SYDVKM. With 1 base clipped from V and 5 bases from J, the junction kept 4 bases outside the gene matches.

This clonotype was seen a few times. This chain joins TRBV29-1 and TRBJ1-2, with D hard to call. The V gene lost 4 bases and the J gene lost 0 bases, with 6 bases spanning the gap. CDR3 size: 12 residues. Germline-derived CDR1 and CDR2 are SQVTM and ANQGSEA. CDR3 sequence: CSVVAANYGYTF. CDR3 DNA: TGCAGCGTTGTCGCAGCTAACTATGGCTACACCTTC.

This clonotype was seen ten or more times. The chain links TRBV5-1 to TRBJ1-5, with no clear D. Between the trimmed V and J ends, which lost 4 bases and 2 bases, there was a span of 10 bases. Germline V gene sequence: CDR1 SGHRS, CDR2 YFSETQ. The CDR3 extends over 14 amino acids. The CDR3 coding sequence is TGCGCCAGCAGCGGAGAGGGCGGCAATCAGCCCCAGCATTTT. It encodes CASSGEGGNQPQHF.

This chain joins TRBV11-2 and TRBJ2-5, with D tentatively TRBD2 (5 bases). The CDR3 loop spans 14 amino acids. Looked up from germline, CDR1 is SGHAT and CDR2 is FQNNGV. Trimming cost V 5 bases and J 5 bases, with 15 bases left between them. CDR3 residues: CASSPSGNDETQYF. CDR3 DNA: TGTGCCAGCAGCCCATCGGGGAATGATGAGACCCAGTACTTC.

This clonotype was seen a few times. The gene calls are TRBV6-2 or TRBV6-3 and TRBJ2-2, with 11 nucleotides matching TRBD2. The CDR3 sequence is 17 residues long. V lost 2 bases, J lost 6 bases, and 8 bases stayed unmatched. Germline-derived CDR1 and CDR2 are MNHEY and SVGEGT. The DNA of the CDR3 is TGTGCCAGCAGTTACCCCCCGTTTAGCGGGGGGGCCGGGGAGCTGTTTTTT. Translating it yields CASSYPPFSGGAGELFF.

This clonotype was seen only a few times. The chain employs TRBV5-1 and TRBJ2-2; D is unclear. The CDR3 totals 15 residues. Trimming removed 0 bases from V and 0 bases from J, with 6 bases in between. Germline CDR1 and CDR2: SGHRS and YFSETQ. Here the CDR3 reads CASSLGSSNTGELFF. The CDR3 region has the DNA TGCGCCAGCAGCTTGGGATCCTCGAACACCGGGGAGCTGTTTTTT.

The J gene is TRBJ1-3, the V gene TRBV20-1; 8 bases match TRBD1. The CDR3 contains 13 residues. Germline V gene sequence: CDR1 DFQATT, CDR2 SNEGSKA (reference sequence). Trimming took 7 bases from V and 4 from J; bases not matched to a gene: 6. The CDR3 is CSVGQGMGNTIYF. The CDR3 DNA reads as TGCAGTGTCGGACAGGGTATGGGAAACACCATATATTTT.

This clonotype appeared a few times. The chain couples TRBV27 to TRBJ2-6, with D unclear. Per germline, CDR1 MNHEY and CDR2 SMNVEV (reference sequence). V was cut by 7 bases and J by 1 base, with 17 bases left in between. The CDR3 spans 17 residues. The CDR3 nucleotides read TGTGCCAGCACCCGAACCTGGTTTTCTTCTGGGGCCAACGTCCTGACTTTC. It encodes CASTRTWFSSGANVLTF.

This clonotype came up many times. The CDR3 sequence: CASSPGQAGAEAFF. Here the CDR3 DNA reads TGTGCCAGCTCACCTGGACAGGCTGGGGCTGAAGCTTTCTTT. V gene TRBV18 combines with J gene TRBJ1-1, with 7 bases matching TRBD1. Germline V CDR1 and CDR2: KGHSH, LQKENI. V was pared by 3 bases and J by 6 bases, with 7 bases of the junction left unmatched. CDR3 length equals 14 residues.

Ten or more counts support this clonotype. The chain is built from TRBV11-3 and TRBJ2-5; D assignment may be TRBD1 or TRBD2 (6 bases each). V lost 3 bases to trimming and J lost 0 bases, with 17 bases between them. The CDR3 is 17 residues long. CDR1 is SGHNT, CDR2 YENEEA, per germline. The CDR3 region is CASSLGGQSLDQETQYF. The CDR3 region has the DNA TGTGCCAGCAGCTTGGGAGGACAGAGCCTCGACCAAGAGACCCAGTACTTC.

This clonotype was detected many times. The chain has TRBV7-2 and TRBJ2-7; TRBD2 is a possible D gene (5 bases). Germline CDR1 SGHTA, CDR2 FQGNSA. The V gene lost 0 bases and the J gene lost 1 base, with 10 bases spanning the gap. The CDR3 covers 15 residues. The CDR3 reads CASSLAGSMSYEQYF. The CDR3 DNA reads TGTGCCAGCAGCTTAGCTGGGAGCATGTCCTACGAGCAGTACTTC. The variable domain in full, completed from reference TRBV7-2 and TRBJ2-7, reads GAGVSQSPSNKVTEKGKDVELRCDPISGHTALYWYRQSLGQGLEFLIYFQGNSAPDKSGLPSDRFSAERTGGSVSTLTIQRTQQEDSAVYLCASSLAGSMSYEQYFGPGTRLTVT.

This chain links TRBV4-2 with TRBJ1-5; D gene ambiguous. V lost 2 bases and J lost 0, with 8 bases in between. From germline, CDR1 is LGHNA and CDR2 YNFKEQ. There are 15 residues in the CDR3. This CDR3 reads CASSQNEYSNQPQHF. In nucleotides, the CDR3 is TGTGCCAGCAGCCAAAATGAATATAGCAATCAGCCCCAGCATTTT.

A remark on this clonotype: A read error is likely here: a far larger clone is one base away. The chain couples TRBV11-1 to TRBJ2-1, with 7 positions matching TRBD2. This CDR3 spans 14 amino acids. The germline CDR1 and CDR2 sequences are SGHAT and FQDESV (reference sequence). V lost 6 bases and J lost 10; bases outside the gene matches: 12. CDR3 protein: CASSPGGSSYEQFF. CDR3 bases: TGTGCCAGCAGTCCCGGGGGGAGCTCCTACGAGCAGTTCTTC.